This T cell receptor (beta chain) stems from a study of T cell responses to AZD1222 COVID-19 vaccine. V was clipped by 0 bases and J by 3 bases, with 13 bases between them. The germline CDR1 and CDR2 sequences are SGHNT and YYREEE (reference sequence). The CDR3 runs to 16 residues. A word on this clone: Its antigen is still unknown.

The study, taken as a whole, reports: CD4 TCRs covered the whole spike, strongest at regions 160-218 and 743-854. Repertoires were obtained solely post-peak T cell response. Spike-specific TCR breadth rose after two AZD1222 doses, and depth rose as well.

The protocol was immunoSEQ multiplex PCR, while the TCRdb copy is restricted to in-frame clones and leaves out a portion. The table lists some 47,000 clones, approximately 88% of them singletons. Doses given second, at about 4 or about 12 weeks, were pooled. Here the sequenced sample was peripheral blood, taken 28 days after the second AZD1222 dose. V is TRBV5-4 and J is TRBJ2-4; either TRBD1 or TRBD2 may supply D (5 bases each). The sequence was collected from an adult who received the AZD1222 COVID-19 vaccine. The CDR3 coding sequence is TGTGCCAGCAGCTTGGGGGGGAAGGGGCTCAAAAACATTCAGTACTTC. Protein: CASSLGGKGLKNIQYF.